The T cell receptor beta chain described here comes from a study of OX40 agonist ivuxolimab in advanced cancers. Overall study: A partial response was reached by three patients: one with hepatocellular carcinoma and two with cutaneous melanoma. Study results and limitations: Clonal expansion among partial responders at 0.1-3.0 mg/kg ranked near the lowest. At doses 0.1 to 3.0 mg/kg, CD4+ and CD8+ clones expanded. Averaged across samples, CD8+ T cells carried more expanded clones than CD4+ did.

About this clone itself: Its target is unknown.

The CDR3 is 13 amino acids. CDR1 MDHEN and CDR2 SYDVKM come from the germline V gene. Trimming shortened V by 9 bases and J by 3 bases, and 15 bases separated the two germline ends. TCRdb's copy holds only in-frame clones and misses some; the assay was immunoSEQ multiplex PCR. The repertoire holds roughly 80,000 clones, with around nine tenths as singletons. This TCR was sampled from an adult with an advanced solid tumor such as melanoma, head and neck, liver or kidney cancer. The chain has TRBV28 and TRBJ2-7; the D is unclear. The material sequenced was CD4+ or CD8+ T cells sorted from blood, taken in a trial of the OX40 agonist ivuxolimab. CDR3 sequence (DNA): TGTGCCAGTAACCCAGACGGAAACTACGAGCAGTACTTC. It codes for CASNPDGNYEQYF.